The 21 T cell receptor beta chains below come from one sample, sequenced in a study of cytomegalovirus exposure and HLA in healthy donors. The PCR had 60 Vbeta and 13 Jbeta primers. Assay: immunoSEQ multiplex PCR; the TCRdb copy retains only in-frame clones and omits some. The table shows 100,000 or so clones, with over 60% occurring only once. Sequenced input: PBMCs. Receptors were obtained from a male donor in good health and CMV-seropositive.

This clone is medium-sized (0.01 to 0.1%) in the sample. The chain combines TRBV19 with TRBJ2-1, with 11 nucleotides matching TRBD2. With 4 bases clipped from V and 7 bases from J, the junction kept 3 bases outside the gene matches. CDR3 size: 14 residues. The germline V gene encodes CDR1 LNHDA and CDR2 SQIVND (reference sequence). The CDR3 DNA reads TGTGCCAGTAGTACGGGACTAGCGGCAAATGAGCAGTTCTTC. Residues: CASSTGLAANEQFF.

The chain is built from TRBV7-9 and TRBJ2-6; the D gene is possibly TRBD2 (5 bases). This CDR3 is built from 18 residues. V was pared by 4 bases and J by 1 base, with 17 bases between. Per the germline V gene, CDR1 is SEHNR and CDR2 is FQNEAQ (reference sequence). Here the CDR3 reads CASSSRTSYGSGANVLTF. The CDR3 bases are TGTGCCAGCAGCTCCCGGACTTCTTACGGATCTGGGGCCAACGTCCTGACTTTC.

This clone was counted only a few times. V is TRBV28 and J is TRBJ2-7, with D possibly TRBD2 on 5 matching bases. The CDR3 runs 15 residues. Germline loops: CDR1 MDHEN, CDR2 SYDVKM. V lost 6 bases, J lost 0 bases, and 15 bases lay in between. The CDR3 spells CASSQFGISSYEQYF. The DNA for the CDR3 is TGTGCCAGCAGCCAATTCGGGATCAGCTCCTACGAGCAGTACTTC.

The chain couples TRBV7-2 to TRBJ2-7, with D possibly being TRBD1 (8 bases). CDR3 size: 16 residues. Germline-derived CDR1 and CDR2 are SGHTA and FQGNSA. V was shortened by 0 bases and J by 4 bases, with 16 bases between the two germline ends. The chain's CDR3 is CASSLARGQGGYEQYF. CDR3 in DNA: TGTGCCAGCAGCTTAGCGCGAGGACAGGGAGGGTACGAGCAGTACTTC.

The chain links TRBV5-1 to TRBJ2-7; D may be TRBD2 (6 bases). With 1 base removed from V and 3 bases from J, the gap between germline ends came to 17 bases. The germline gives CDR1 SGHRS, CDR2 YFSETQ. The CDR3 extends over 16 amino acids. The CDR3 here is CASSLIGDFHSYEQYF. DNA of the CDR3: TGCGCCAGCAGCTTGATAGGGGACTTCCACAGCTACGAGCAGTACTTC.

This sequence joins TRBV6-1 and TRBJ1-3; 8 nucleotides agree with TRBD1. The trim removed 8 bases at V and 0 bases at J, leaving 3 bases unmatched. The CDR3 covers 14 residues. CDR1 is MNHNS and CDR2 is SASEGT in the germline V gene. CDR3 sequence: CASSTGDSGNTIYF. The CDR3, as DNA: TGTGCCAGCTCGACAGGGGACTCTGGAAACACCATATATTTT.

The chain links TRBV5-1 to TRBJ2-1; 11 bases line up with TRBD2. Germline V gene sequence: CDR1 SGHRS, CDR2 YFSETQ. Unmatched junction bases numbered 7, after V lost 5 bases and J lost 0 bases. This CDR3 contains 17 residues. The CDR3 sequence is CASRVASGRSSYNEQFF. Here the CDR3 DNA reads TGCGCCAGCAGAGTGGCTAGCGGGAGGTCCTCCTACAATGAGCAGTTCTTC.

This clone was seen only a few times. The rearrangement links TRBV7-9 to TRBJ2-7; 7 positions agree with TRBD2. There are 16 residues in the CDR3. Trimming at V came to 5 bases and at J to 1 base, leaving 11 bases not matched to a gene. Germline V gives CDR1 SEHNR, CDR2 FQNEAQ (reference sequence). The CDR3 reads CASSIFLAARSYEQYF. The CDR3 nucleotides read TGTGCCAGCAGCATCTTCCTAGCGGCTAGGTCCTACGAGCAGTACTTC.

The chain uses TRBV5-6 and TRBJ1-6; D gene unclear. Germline CDR1 SGHDT, CDR2 YYEEEE. Between the trimmed V and J ends, which lost 0 bases and 4 bases, there was a span of 8 bases. This CDR3 has 15 amino acids. CDR3 protein: CASSLEADYNSPLHF. Written as DNA, the CDR3 is TGTGCCAGCAGCTTGGAGGCGGATTATAATTCACCCCTCCACTTT.

CDR3 sequence (DNA): TGTGCCAGCAGCTTGCGCAGGGGAGAAGAAAAACTGTTTTTT. It codes for CASSLRRGEEKLFF. The V gene is TRBV7-2, the J gene TRBJ1-4; D possibly corresponds to TRBD1 (6 bases). The CDR3 is 14 residues long. Germline assignment: CDR1 SGHTA and CDR2 FQGNSA. The ends were cut back, 3 bases at V and 8 bases at J, with 13 bases in the middle.

The rearrangement links TRBV19 to TRBJ2-1; perhaps TRBD1 as D (5 bases). Germline V gene data show CDR1 as LNHDA and CDR2 as SQIVND (reference sequence). Trimming removed 0 bases at V and 5 bases at J, with 11 bases between. CDR3 length equals 15 residues. The CDR3 DNA is TGTGCCAGTAGTATAGACAGGGTAGCCGACAATGAGCAGTTCTTC. It specifies CASSIDRVADNEQFF.

V gene TRBV30 combines with J gene TRBJ1-4, with a weak D call TRBD1 (5 bases). This CDR3 is built from 13 residues. V lost 3 bases, J lost 8 bases, and 13 bases lay in between. CDR1 and CDR2 from the germline V gene are GTSNPN and SVGIG (reference sequence). CDR3 DNA: TGTGCCTGGAGCAGGGCCCTAGGGGAAAAACTGTTTTTT. This translates into CAWSRALGEKLFF.

V gene TRBV11-3 combines with J gene TRBJ2-5; 10 bases map to TRBD2. The CDR3 sequence is 15 residues long. The germline gives CDR1 SGHNT, CDR2 YENEEA. After removal of 8 bases from V and 5 bases from J, the junction contained 11 bases not matched to a gene. Written as DNA, the CDR3 is TGTGCCAGCTCATTGGGGCTAGCGGGAGAGGAGACCCAGTACTTC. It specifies CASSLGLAGEETQYF.

The chain has TRBV7-6 and TRBJ2-7; 8 bases align to TRBD1. Unmatched junction bases numbered 7, after V lost 3 bases and J lost 3 bases. The CDR3 covers 15 residues. CDR1 is SGHVS and CDR2 is FNYEAQ in the germline V gene. CDR3 amino acids: CASSFRQGKLYEQYF. CDR3 nucleotides: TGTGCCAGCAGCTTCCGACAGGGGAAACTCTACGAGCAGTACTTC.

The chain joins TRBV9 to TRBJ1-2; TRBD1 might be the D (6 bases). Germline values: CDR1 SGDLS, CDR2 YYNGEE. V lost 3 bases and J 0 bases, leaving 12 bases between the germline ends. The CDR3 is 15 amino acids. The DNA of the CDR3 is TGTGCCAGCAGCGCCTCAGGGGTTCCTAACTATGGCTACACCTTC. Protein product: CASSASGVPNYGYTF. Looking up the rest from reference TRBV9 and TRBJ1-2 gives the full variable domain: DSGVTQTPKHLITATGQRVTLRCSPRSGDLSVYWYQQSLDQGLQFLIQYYNGEERAKGNILERFSAQQFPDLHSELNLSSLELGDSALYFCASSASGVPNYGYTFGSGTRLTVV.

This chain links TRBV5-1 with TRBJ1-3, with D unclear. Germline V gene data show CDR1 as SGHRS and CDR2 as YFSETQ. Between the trimmed V and J ends, which lost 3 bases and 0 bases, there was a span of 10 bases. The CDR3 is made up of 15 amino acids. The DNA of the CDR3 is TGCGCCAGCAGCTCACTACCGATCTCTGGAAACACCATATATTTT. Its protein is CASSSLPISGNTIYF.

The rearrangement links TRBV5-8 to TRBJ2-2, with 7 bases fitting TRBD1. V trimming: 4 bases; J trimming: 10 bases; junction bases outside the gene matches: 16. The CDR3 has 16 residues. Germline V gene data show CDR1 as SGHTS and CDR2 as YDEGEE. The CDR3 bases are TGTGCCAGCAGCGCCCGGACAGGCCCCATTGAACAGGAGCTGTTTTTT. It yields the protein CASSARTGPIEQELFF.

J is TRBJ2-7 and V is TRBV14; D possibly corresponds to TRBD1 (6 bases). CDR3 length: 13 residues. Per germline, CDR1 SGHDN and CDR2 FVKESK. The V gene lost 4 bases and the J gene lost 7 bases, with 14 bases spanning the gap. The CDR3 nucleotides read TGTGCCAGCAGCCGCCTAACCCAGGGGGAGCAGTACTTC. Translating it yields CASSRLTQGEQYF.

This sequence joins TRBV4-2 and TRBJ2-4; D remains ambiguous. V dropped 3 bases and J dropped 5 bases, with 5 bases sitting between them. Per germline, CDR1 LGHNA and CDR2 YNFKEQ. This CDR3 is built from 12 residues. The CDR3 DNA reads TGTGCCAGCAGCCACCTACAAAACATTCAGTACTTC. It codes for CASSHLQNIQYF.

The chain is built from TRBV9 and TRBJ2-1; 9 bases are shared with TRBD1. The CDR3 contains 17 residues. Germline assignment: CDR1 SGDLS and CDR2 YYNGEE. J lost 10 bases, V lost 4 bases, and 18 bases had no gene match. In DNA form, the CDR3 reads TGTGCCAGCAGCTCACCAGGACGGGACAGGGTCCAAAACGAGCAGTTCTTC. Protein: CASSSPGRDRVQNEQFF. Full variable domain (rest looked up from reference TRBV9 and TRBJ2-1): DSGVTQTPKHLITATGQRVTLRCSPRSGDLSVYWYQQSLDQGLQFLIQYYNGEERAKGNILERFSAQQFPDLHSELNLSSLELGDSALYFCASSSPGRDRVQNEQFFGPGTRLTVL.

The J gene is TRBJ2-7, the V gene TRBV6-5, with D perhaps TRBD2 (6 bases). Germline V gene lookup returns CDR1 MNHEY and CDR2 SVGAGI. V gave up 6 bases and J gave up 2 bases, with 17 bases separating them. The CDR3 runs 15 residues. CDR3 DNA sequence: TGTGCCAGCAGGGCCGGGAGTAACCCTCCCTACGAGCAGTACTTC. Translating gives CASRAGSNPPYEQYF.